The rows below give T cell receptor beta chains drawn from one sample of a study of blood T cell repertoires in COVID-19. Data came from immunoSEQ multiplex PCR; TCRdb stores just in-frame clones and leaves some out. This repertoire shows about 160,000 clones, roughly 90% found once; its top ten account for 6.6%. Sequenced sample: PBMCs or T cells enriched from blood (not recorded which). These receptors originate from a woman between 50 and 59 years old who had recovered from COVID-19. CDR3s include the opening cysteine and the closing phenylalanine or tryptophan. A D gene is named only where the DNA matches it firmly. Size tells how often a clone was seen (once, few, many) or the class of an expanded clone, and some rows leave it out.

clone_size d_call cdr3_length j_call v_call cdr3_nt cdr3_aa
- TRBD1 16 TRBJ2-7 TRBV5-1 TGCGCCAGCAGCTTGAGTGGAACAGGGGGCTTAGGCGAGCAGTACTTC CASSLSGTGGLGEQYF
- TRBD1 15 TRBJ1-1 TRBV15 TGTGCCACCACGAGGGACAGGGGTATGAACACTGAAGCTTTCTTT CATTRDRGMNTEAFF
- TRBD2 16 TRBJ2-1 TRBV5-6 TGTGCCAGCAGCTCGGCGTGGCGGGGGGCCTGGAATGAGCAGTTCTTC CASSSAWRGAWNEQFF
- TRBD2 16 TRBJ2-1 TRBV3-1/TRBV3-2 TGTGCCAGCAGTCGGACTAGCGGGGGACCCTACAATGAGCAGTTCTTC CASSRTSGGPYNEQFF
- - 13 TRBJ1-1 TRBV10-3 TGTGCCATCACGGGGGGGACGCGGACTGAAGCTTTCTTT CAITGGTRTEAFF
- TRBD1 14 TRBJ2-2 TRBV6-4 TGTGCCAGCAGGAGGGGGCCGAACACCGGGGAGCTGTTTTTT CASRRGPNTGELFF
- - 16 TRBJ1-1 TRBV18 TGTGCCAGCTCAGGTGGGCCAAATTATGTAAACACTGAAGCTTTCTTT CASSGGPNYVNTEAFF
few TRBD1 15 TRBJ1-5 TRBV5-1 TGCGCCAGCAGGACAGGGGACCTTCCCAATCAGCCCCAGCATTTT CASRTGDLPNQPQHF
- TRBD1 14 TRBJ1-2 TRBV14 TGTGCCAGCAGCCTAAGGACAGGGGGAGATGGCTACACCTTC CASSLRTGGDGYTF
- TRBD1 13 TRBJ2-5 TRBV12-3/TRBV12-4 TGTGCCAGCAGTGCAGCAGGGGGCGAGACCCAGTACTTC CASSAAGGETQYF
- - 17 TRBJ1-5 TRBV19 TGTGCCAGTAGTGCCTCCCGGACAATCGTGGGCAATCAGCCCCAGCATTTT CASSASRTIVGNQPQHF
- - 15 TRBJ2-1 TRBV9 TGTGCCAGCAGCGTAGCAGGGGATTTCTACAATGAGCAGTTCTTC CASSVAGDFYNEQFF
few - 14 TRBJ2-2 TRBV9 TGTGCCAGCAGGGTTGGAGGGGACACCGGGGAGCTGTTTTTT CASRVGGDTGELFF
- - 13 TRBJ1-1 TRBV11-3 TGTGCCAGCAGCTTTGAGGGAACCACTGAAGCTTTCTTT CASSFEGTTEAFF
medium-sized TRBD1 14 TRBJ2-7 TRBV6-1 TGTGCCAGCAGTGAGGGACAGGTATTATACGAGCAGTACTTC CASSEGQVLYEQYF
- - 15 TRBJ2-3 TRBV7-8 TGTGCCAGCAGCTCCGACAGGCCAGGGGTGGATACGCAGTATTTT CASSSDRPGVDTQYF
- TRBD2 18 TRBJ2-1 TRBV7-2 TGTGCCAGCAGCTCCCCAGAACTAGCGGGGTTATCCTACAATGAGCAGTTCTTC CASSSPELAGLSYNEQFF
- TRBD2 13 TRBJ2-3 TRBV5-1 TGCGCCAGCAGCTCTGGCGTGGGACTAACGCAGTATTTT CASSSGVGLTQYF
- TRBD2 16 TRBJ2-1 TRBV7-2 TGTGCCAGCAGCTTAGTGGGGGGGAGCTCCTACAATGAGCAGTTCTTC CASSLVGGSSYNEQFF
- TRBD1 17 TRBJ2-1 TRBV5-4 TGTGCCAGCAGCTTGACTCTAGGGACAGGGGGCTACAATGAGCAGTTCTTC CASSLTLGTGGYNEQFF
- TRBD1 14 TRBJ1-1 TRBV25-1 TGTGCCAGCGTCCCACCCGGGACAGGGGGCGTCGCTTTCTTT CASVPPGTGGVAFF
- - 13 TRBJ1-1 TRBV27 TGTGCCAGCAGTTCCTCAGGGGAGAGTGGAGCTTTCTTT CASSSSGESGAFF
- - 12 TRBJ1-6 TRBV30 TGTGCCTGGAGTGCAAATAATTCACCCCTCCACTTT CAWSANNSPLHF
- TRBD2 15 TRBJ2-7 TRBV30 TGTGCCTGGACCGCCGTGGGGCGGGGGGCCTACGAGCAGTACTTC CAWTAVGRGAYEQYF
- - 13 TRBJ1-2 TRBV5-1 TGCGCCAGCAGGGTCACGGGGAACTATGGCTACACCTTC CASRVTGNYGYTF
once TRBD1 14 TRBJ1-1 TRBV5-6 TGTGCCAGCAGCTTCAGGGGGCTGGTCACTGAAGCTTTCTTT CASSFRGLVTEAFF
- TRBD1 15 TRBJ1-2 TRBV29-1 TGCAGCGTTGAAGCTTACAGGGGGCGCAACTATGGCTACACCTTC CSVEAYRGRNYGYTF
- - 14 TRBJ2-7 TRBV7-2 TGTGCCAGCAGCTTAGGTGACATCTCCTACGAGCAGTACTTC CASSLGDISYEQYF
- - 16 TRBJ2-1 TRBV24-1 TGTGCCACCAGTGATTTTCCCGAGACAGGTAATCCTGAGCAGTTCTTC CATSDFPETGNPEQFF
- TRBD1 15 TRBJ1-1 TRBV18 TGTGCCAGCTCACCACTACAGGGGGAAAAAACGGAAGCTTTCTTT CASSPLQGEKTEAFF
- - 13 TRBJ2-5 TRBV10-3 TGTGCCATCAGTGAGCCCCCCAGGGAGACCCAGTACTTC CAISEPPRETQYF
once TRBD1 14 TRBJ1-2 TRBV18 TGTGCCAGCTCACCCCAGGGGGGTACGAAAGGCTACACCTTC CASSPQGGTKGYTF
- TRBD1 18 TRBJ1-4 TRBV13 TGTGCCAGCAGCCCCACCTCCGGGACAGGGGGCGTAGGTGAAAAACTGTTTTTT CASSPTSGTGGVGEKLFF
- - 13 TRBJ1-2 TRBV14 TGTGCCAGCAGCCAAGTCAGGTACTATGGCTACACCTTC CASSQVRYYGYTF
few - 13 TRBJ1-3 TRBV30 TGTGCCTGGATAAGGAGGTCTGGAAACACCATATATTTT CAWIRRSGNTIYF
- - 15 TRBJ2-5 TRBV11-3 TGTGCCACGTCTCCCGGAAGGGGTATGTGGGAGACCCAGTACTTC CATSPGRGMWETQYF
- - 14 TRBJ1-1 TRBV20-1 TGCAGTGCTAGTTCAGGGGCCATGAACACTGAAGCTTTCTTT CSASSGAMNTEAFF
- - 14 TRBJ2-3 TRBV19 TGTGCCAGTAGTTTACAGGGAATGGTGGATACGCAGTATTTT CASSLQGMVDTQYF
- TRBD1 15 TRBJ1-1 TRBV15 TGTGCCACCAGCAGAGCCGGGACAGGGGGCAGGAAAGCTTTCTTT CATSRAGTGGRKAFF
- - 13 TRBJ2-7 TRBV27 TGTGCCAGCAGTTTAGGAGGCCCCTACGAGCAGTACTTC CASSLGGPYEQYF
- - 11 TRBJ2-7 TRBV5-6 TGTGCCAGCAGACTGGACACCGAGCAGTACTTC CASRLDTEQYF
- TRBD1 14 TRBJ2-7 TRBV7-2 TGTGCCAGCAGCTGGGACAGGGGGCTGTACGAGCAGTACTTC CASSWDRGLYEQYF
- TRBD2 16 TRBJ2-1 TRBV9 TGTGCCAGCAGCCCTCATACAGGAACGGGGAGGGATGAGCAGTTCTTC CASSPHTGTGRDEQFF
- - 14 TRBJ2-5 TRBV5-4 TGTGCCAGCAGCTTGAGGCAGGGGCAAGAGACCCAGTACTTC CASSLRQGQETQYF
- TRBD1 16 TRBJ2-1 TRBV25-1 TGTGCCAGCAGTGACCAGGACAGGGGATACTACAATGAGCAGTTCTTC CASSDQDRGYYNEQFF
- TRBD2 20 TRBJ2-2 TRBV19 TGTGCCAGTAGTATGCACCCTCGGACTAGCGGGGGGGCCTCGACCGGGGAGCTGTTTTTT CASSMHPRTSGGASTGELFF
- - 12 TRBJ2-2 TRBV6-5 TGTGCCAGCAGTACTAGTAACGGGGAGCTGTTTTTT CASSTSNGELFF
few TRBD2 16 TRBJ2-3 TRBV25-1 TGTGCCAGCAGTGAGGTGACTAGCGGGGGCACAGATACGCAGTATTTT CASSEVTSGGTDTQYF
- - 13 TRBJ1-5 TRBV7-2 TGTGCCAGCAGCTTACGGGTAAATCAGCCCCAGCATTTT CASSLRVNQPQHF
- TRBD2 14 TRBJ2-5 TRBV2 TGTGCCAGCAGCTCGGGAGGGGCGGGAGAGACCCAGTACTTC CASSSGGAGETQYF
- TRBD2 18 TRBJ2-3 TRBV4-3 TGCGCCAGCAGCCAAGAATCTAGCGGGGGGACAAGCACAGATACGCAGTATTTT CASSQESSGGTSTDTQYF
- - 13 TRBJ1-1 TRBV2 TGTGCCAGCATGACAGAATTGAACACTGAAGCTTTCTTT CASMTELNTEAFF
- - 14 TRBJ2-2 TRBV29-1 TGCAGCGTTGAAGCCCGGAGAGGCACCGGGGAGCTGTTTTTT CSVEARRGTGELFF
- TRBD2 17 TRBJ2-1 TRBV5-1 TGCGCCAGCACCCTCACGACTAGCGGGGGCTCCTACAATGAGCAGTTCTTC CASTLTTSGGSYNEQFF
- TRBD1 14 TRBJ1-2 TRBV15 TGTGCCACCAGCAGAGAGAAGGGGGCACAAGGCTACACCTTC CATSREKGAQGYTF